This record looks at one T cell receptor (beta chain) sequence and its context. V was clipped by 1 base and J by 6 bases; unmatched bases: 2. Germline CDR1 is SGHVS and CDR2 is FNYEAQ. This CDR3 comprises 13 residues. This entry belongs to a study of blood T cell repertoires in COVID-19. Study context: PBMCs, B-cell-depleted T cells, or T cells provided the cDNA or gDNA that made up the material.

In the authors' workflow: Reference gene primer amplification in the assay estimated nucleated cell counts. Clones were read by immunoSEQ multiplex PCR, and TCRdb kept only the in-frame ones, dropping some. V and J calls and clone size follow that table, whereas D and trimming were derived from the DNA. The data show approximately 150,000 clones, with about four fifths seen just once and roughly 2.3% held by the top ten. The chain has TRBV7-6 and TRBJ2-7; 8 nucleotides align to TRBD2. Sample: peripheral blood. The TCR sequence derives from a man in his sixties or seventies with acute or convalescent COVID-19. The CDR3 nucleotides read TGTGCCAGCAGCTTAGGCGGGGGGCCCGAGCAGTACTTC. This gives the protein CASSLGGGPEQYF.